This is a list of T cell receptor beta chains from one sample in a study of T-cell reconstitution after alpha-beta-depleted transplantation in children. TCRdb used MiXCR to reprocess the PCR reads, holding one entry per CDR3 protein. The table shows some 590,000 distinct CDR3 sequences, with approximately 10% occurring only once. This specimen consisted of PBMCs from the stem cell graft donor, obtained from the stem cell graft. These receptors were taken from a human donor who donated a stem cell graft to a child with acute myeloid leukemia. Both conserved end residues are part of each CDR3. D genes are given only for firm matches. The size entry is marked missing in some rows and otherwise reads once, few, many or a size class.

D	V	size	length	J	CDR3	DNA
NA	TRBV12-3/TRBV12-4	few	14	TRBJ2-7	CASSPGDTNIQQYF	TGTGCCAGCAGCCCGGGGGACACTAACATCCAGCAGTACTTC
NA	TRBV29-1	few	14	TRBJ2-4	CSVIPLGGGHIQYF	TGCAGCGTGATACCTTTAGGTGGGGGGCACATTCAGTACTTC
TRBD1	TRBV4-3	few	18	TRBJ1-4	CASSQDLPGTGESEKLFF	TGCGCCAGCAGCCAAGACCTGCCCGGGACAGGGGAGAGTGAAAAACTGTTTTTT
NA	TRBV20-1	few	19	TRBJ1-2	CSARDHERQDRPPNYGYTF	TGCAGTGCTAGAGATCATGAGAGACAGGACCGACCCCCAAACTATGGCTACACCTTC
TRBD2	TRBV2	few	15	TRBJ2-2	CASTGLAANTGELFF	TGTGCCAGCACCGGGCTAGCGGCGAACACCGGGGAGCTGTTTTTT
NA	TRBV6-2/TRBV6-3	few	13	TRBJ1-2	CASSRGPRGGYTF	TGTGCCAGCAGCCGCGGGCCCCGCGGGGGCTACACCTTC
NA	TRBV7-2	NA	14	TRBJ2-7	CASSVQGFGYEQYF	TGTGCCAGCAGCGTACAGGGTTTCGGCTACGAGCAGTACTTC
TRBD1	TRBV6-1	many	15	TRBJ2-2	CASSRQGWDTGELFF	TGTGCCAGCAGCAGACAGGGATGGGACACCGGGGAGCTGTTTTTT
NA	TRBV5-1	many	15	TRBJ2-2	CASAPLGGETGELFF	TGCGCCAGCGCCCCTTTGGGCGGGGAGACCGGGGAGCTGTTTTTT
NA	TRBV29-1	few	14	TRBJ2-7	CSVAQGAASYEQYF	TGCAGCGTTGCCCAGGGTGCGGCGTCCTACGAGCAGTACTTC
TRBD2	TRBV12-3/TRBV12-4	many	13	TRBJ2-1	CASSLAGGHEQFF	TGTGCCAGCAGTTTGGCGGGAGGCCATGAGCAGTTCTTC
NA	TRBV20-1	many	14	TRBJ2-5	CSAMIGHTQETQYF	TGCAGTGCTATGATCGGGCACACCCAAGAGACCCAGTACTTC
TRBD1	TRBV18	NA	13	TRBJ1-1	CASLQGVDTEAFF	TGTGCCAGCTTACAGGGGGTCGACACTGAAGCTTTCTTT
NA	TRBV6-6	few	12	TRBJ1-1	CASSPPGREAFF	TGTGCCAGCAGCCCACCGGGCAGAGAAGCTTTCTTT
TRBD1	TRBV7-2	NA	15	TRBJ1-1	CASSLWGQGDTEAFF	TGTGCCAGCAGCTTATGGGGACAGGGAGACACTGAAGCTTTCTTT
NA	TRBV12-3/TRBV12-4	NA	14	TRBJ2-1	CASSLAEVKRVQFF	TGTGCCAGCAGTTTAGCGGAGGTGAAGAGGGTGCAGTTCTTC
NA	TRBV7-9	NA	16	TRBJ1-3	CASSLAVRASGNTIYF	TGTGCCAGCAGCTTAGCGGTGAGGGCGTCTGGAAACACCATATATTTT
TRBD1	TRBV12-3/TRBV12-4	NA	18	TRBJ2-3	CASSLFYRTRGRADTQYF	TGTGCCAGCAGTTTATTTTATCGGACCAGGGGGCGCGCAGATACGCAGTATTTT
NA	TRBV5-1	NA	14	TRBJ2-3	CASSPGAGTDTQYF	TGCGCCAGCAGCCCAGGAGCGGGCACAGATACGCAGTATTTT
TRBD2	TRBV20-1	many	15	TRBJ2-1	CSARRYLAGLNEQFF	TGCAGTGCCCGAAGGTACCTAGCGGGATTGAATGAGCAGTTCTTC
NA	TRBV7-9	few	14	TRBJ2-2	CASSHPYLAGELFF	TGTGCCAGCAGCCACCCGTACCTGGCCGGGGAGCTGTTTTTT
TRBD1	TRBV5-1	few	16	TRBJ2-7	CASSLDGRQGAQEQYF	TGCGCCAGCAGCTTGGATGGGCGGCAGGGGGCTCAAGAGCAGTACTTC
TRBD1	TRBV4-3	many	14	TRBJ2-4	CASSQGTGGNIQYF	TGCGCCAGCAGCCAAGGGACAGGGGGCAACATTCAGTACTTC
TRBD2	TRBV4-2	NA	17	TRBJ2-1	CASSQLLAGGVYNEQFF	TGTGCCAGCAGCCAACTTCTAGCGGGAGGGGTATACAATGAGCAGTTCTTC
NA	TRBV20-1	NA	15	TRBJ2-5	CSARLRVPLGETQYF	TGCAGTGCTAGACTGCGAGTCCCCCTCGGGGAGACCCAGTACTTC
NA	TRBV9	many	13	TRBJ2-3	CASSVPGTDTQYF	TGTGCCAGCAGCGTTCCCGGGACAGATACGCAGTATTTT
TRBD2	TRBV7-2	few	16	TRBJ2-5	CASSSGIGGRVETQYF	TGTGCCAGCAGCTCCGGCATAGGCGGGAGGGTAGAGACCCAGTACTTC
NA	TRBV5-1	NA	15	TRBJ1-4	CASSLVGRLDEKLFF	TGCGCCAGCAGCTTGGTAGGGAGGTTAGATGAAAAACTGTTTTTT
NA	TRBV6-2/TRBV6-3	many	15	TRBJ1-1	CASSSSLTGNTEAFF	TGTGCCAGCAGTTCGAGCCTGACCGGGAACACTGAAGCTTTCTTT
TRBD1	TRBV6-5	NA	15	TRBJ2-5	CASSSTGATQLTQYF	TGTGCCAGCAGTTCGACAGGGGCGACTCAGTTAACCCAGTACTTC
NA	TRBV6-2/TRBV6-3	NA	15	TRBJ2-1	CASRESAASYNEQFF	TGTGCCAGCAGGGAAAGCGCTGCCTCCTACAATGAGCAGTTCTTC
NA	TRBV9	many	15	TRBJ2-2	CASSVGGLGTGELFF	TGTGCCAGCAGCGTTGGGGGACTTGGCACCGGGGAGCTGTTTTTT